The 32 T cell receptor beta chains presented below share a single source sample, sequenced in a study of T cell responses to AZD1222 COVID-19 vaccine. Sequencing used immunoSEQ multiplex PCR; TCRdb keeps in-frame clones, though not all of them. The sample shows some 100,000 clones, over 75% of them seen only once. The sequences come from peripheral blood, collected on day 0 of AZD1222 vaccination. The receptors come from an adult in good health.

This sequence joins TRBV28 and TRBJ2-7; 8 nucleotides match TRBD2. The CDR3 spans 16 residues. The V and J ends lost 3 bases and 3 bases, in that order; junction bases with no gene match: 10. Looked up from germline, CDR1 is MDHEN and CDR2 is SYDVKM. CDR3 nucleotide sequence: TGTGCCAGCAGTTTCGACACCGGTCGGGGGGGCTACGAGCAGTACTTC. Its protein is CASSFDTGRGGYEQYF. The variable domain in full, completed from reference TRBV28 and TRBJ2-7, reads DVKVTQSSRYLVKRTGEKVFLECVQDMDHENMFWYRQDPGLGLRLIYFSYDVKMKEKGDIPEGYSVSREKKERFSLILESASTNQTSMYLCASSFDTGRGGYEQYFGPGTRLTVT.

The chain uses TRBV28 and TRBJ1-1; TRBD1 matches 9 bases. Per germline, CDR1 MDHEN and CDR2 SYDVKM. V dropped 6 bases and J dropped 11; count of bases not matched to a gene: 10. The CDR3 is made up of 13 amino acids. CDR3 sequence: CASRVGQGMSAFF. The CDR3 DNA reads TGTGCCAGCAGGGTGGGACAGGGAATGTCGGCTTTCTTT.

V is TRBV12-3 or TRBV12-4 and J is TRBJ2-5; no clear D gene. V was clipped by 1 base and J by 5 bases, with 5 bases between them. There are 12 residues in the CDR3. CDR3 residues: CASSLVGETQYF. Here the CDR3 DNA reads TGTGCCAGCAGTTTAGTAGGGGAGACCCAGTACTTC.

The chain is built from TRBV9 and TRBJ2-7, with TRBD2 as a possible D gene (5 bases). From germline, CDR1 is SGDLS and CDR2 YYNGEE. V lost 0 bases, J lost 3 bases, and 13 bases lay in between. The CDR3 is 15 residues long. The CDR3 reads CASSVEAGRGYEQYF. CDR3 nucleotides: TGTGCCAGCAGCGTAGAGGCCGGACGGGGCTACGAGCAGTACTTC.

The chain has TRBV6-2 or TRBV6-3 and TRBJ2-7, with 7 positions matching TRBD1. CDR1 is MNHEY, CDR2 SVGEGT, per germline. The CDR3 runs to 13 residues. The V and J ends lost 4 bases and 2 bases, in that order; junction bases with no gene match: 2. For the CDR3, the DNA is TGTGCCAGCAGTTTTACAGGGGCCTACGAGCAGTACTTC. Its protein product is CASSFTGAYEQYF.

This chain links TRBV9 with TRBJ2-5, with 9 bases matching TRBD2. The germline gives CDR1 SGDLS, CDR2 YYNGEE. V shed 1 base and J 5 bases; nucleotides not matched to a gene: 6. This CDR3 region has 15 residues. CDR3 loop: CASSVQLAGRETQYF. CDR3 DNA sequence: TGTGCCAGCAGCGTACAACTAGCGGGTAGGGAGACCCAGTACTTC.

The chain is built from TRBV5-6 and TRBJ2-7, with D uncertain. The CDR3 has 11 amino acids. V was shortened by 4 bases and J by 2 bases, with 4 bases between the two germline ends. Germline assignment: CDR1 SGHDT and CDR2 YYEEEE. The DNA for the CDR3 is TGTGCCAGCAGCCGGGCCTACGAGCAGTACTTC. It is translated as CASSRAYEQYF.

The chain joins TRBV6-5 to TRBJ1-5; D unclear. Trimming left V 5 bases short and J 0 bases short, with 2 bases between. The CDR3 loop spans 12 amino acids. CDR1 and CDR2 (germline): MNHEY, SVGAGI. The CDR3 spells CASSTSNQPQHF. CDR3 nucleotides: TGTGCCAGCAGTACTAGCAATCAGCCCCAGCATTTT.

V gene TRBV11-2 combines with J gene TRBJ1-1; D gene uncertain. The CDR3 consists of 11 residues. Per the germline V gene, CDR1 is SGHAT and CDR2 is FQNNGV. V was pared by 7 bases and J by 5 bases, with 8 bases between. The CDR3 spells CASTAGTEAFF. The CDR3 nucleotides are TGTGCCAGCACCGCGGGGACTGAAGCTTTCTTT.

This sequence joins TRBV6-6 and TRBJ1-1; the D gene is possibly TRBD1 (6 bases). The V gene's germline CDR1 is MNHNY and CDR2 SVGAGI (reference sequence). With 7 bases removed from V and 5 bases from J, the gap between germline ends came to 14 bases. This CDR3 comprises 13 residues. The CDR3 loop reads CASTPGQRTEAFF. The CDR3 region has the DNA TGTGCCAGCACCCCCGGACAGAGAACTGAAGCTTTCTTT.

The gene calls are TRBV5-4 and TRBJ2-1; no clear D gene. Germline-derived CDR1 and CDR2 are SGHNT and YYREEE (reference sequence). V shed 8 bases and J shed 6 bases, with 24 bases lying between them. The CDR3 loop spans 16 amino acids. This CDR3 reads CARTFRPLPPLNEQFF. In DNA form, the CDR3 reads TGTGCCAGAACCTTTCGGCCGCTTCCACCCCTCAATGAGCAGTTCTTC.

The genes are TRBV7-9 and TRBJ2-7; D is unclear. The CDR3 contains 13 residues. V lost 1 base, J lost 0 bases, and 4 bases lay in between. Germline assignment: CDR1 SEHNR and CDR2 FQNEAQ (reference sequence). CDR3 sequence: CASSLVASYEQYF. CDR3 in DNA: TGTGCCAGCAGCTTAGTGGCCTCCTACGAGCAGTACTTC. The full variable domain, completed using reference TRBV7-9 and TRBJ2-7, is DTGVSQNPRHKITKRGQNVTFRCDPISEHNRLYWYRQTLGQGPEFLTYFQNEAQLEKSRLLSDRFSAERPKGSFSTLEIQRTEQGDSAMYLCASSLVASYEQYFGPGTRLTVT.

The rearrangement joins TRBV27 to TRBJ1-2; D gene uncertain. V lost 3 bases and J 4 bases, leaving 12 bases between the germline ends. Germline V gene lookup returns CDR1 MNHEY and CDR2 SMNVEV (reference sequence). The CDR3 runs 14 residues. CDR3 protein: CASSFSGTSYGYTF. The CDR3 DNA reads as TGTGCCAGCAGTTTCTCAGGAACCAGCTATGGCTACACCTTC.

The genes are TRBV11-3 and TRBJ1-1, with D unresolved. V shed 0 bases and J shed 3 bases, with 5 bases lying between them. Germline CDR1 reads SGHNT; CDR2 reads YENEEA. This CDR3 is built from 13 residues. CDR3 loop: CASSLEGDTEAFF. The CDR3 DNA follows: TGTGCCAGCAGCTTAGAAGGCGACACTGAAGCTTTCTTT.

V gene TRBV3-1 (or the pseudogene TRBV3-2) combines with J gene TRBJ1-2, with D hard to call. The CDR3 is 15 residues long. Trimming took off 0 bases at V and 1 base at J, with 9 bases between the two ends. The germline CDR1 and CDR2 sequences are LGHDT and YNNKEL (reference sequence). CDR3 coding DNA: TGTGCCAGCAGCCAAGAGGGCTTGAGTAACTATGGCTACACCTTC. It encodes CASSQEGLSNYGYTF.

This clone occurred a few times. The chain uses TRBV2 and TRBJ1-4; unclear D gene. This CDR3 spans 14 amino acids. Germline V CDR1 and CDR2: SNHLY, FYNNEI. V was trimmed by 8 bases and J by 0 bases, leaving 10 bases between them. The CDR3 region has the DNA TGTGCCAGCCACCCAGACCCAACTAATGAAAAACTGTTTTTT. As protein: CASHPDPTNEKLFF.

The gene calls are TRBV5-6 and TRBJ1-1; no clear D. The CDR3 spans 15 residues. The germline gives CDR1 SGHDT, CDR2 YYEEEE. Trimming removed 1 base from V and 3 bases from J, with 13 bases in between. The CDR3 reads CASSLMGAPDTEAFF. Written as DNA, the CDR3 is TGTGCCAGCAGCTTGATGGGTGCCCCAGACACTGAAGCTTTCTTT. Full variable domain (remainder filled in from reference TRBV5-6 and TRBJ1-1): DAGVTQSPTHLIKTRGQQVTLRCSPKSGHDTVSWYQQALGQGPQFIFQYYEEEERQRGNFPDRFSGHQFPNYSSELNVNALLLGDSALYLCASSLMGAPDTEAFFGQGTRLTVV.

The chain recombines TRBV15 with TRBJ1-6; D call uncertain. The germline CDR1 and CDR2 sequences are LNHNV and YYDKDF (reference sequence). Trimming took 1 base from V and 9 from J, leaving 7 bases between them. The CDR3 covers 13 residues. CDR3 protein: CATSRALGSPLHF. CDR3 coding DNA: TGTGCCACCAGCAGAGCCCTGGGTTCACCCCTCCACTTT. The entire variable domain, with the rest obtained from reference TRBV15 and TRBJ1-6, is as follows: DAMVIQNPRYQVTQFGKPVTLSCSQTLNHNVMYWYQQKSSQAPKLLFHYYDKDFNNEADTPDNFQSRRPNTSFCFLDIRSPGLGDTAMYLCATSRALGSPLHFGNGTRLTVT.

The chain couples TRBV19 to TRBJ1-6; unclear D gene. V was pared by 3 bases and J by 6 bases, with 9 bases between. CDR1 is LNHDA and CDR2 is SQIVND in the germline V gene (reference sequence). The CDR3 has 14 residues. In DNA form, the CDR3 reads TGTGCCAGTAGTATTGCGGTTGTTAATTCACCCCTCCACTTT. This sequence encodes CASSIAVVNSPLHF. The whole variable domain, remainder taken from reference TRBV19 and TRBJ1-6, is DGGITQSPKYLFRKEGQNVTLSCEQNLNHDAMYWYRQDPGQGLRLIYYSQIVNDFQKGDIAEGYSVSREKKESFPLTVTSAQKNPTAFYLCASSIAVVNSPLHFGNGTRLTVT.

The CDR3 DNA sequence: TGTGCCAGCAGCTTAGATGTGGGGGATTCCTACGAGCAGTACTTC. Its translation is CASSLDVGDSYEQYF. The V gene is TRBV11-2, the J gene TRBJ2-7; either TRBD1 or TRBD2 may supply D (5 bases each). The CDR3 runs to 15 residues. Germline lookup yields CDR1 SGHAT and CDR2 FQNNGV. V lost 0 bases and J 1 base, leaving 10 bases between the germline ends.

The CDR3 nucleotides are TGTGCCAGCAGCTTGGGACCTGGGGGCATTGAAGCTTTCTTT. It is translated as CASSLGPGGIEAFF. V is TRBV5-6 and J is TRBJ1-1; D possibly corresponds to TRBD1 (6 bases). Germline V gene sequence: CDR1 SGHDT, CDR2 YYEEEE. This CDR3 is built from 14 residues. Trimming removed 0 bases at V and 7 bases at J, with 13 bases between.

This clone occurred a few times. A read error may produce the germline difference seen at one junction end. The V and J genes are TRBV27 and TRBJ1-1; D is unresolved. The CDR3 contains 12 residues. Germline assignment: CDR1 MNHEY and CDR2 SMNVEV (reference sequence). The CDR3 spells CASRAWNAEAFF. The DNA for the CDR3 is TGTGCCAGCCGGGCCTGGAACGCTGAAGCTTTCTTT.

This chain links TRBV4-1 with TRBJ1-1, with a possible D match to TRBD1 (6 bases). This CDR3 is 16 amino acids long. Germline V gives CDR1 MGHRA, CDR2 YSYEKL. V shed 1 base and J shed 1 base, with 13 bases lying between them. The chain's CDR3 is CASSQVTGFTNTEAFF. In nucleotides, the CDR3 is TGCGCCAGCAGCCAAGTAACAGGGTTCACGAACACTGAAGCTTTCTTT.

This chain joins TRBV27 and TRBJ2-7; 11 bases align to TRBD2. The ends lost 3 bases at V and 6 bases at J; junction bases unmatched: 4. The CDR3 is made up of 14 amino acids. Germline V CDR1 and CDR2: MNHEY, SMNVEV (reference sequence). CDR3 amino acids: CASSLFLAGGEQYF. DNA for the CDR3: TGTGCCAGCAGTTTGTTCCTAGCGGGGGGCGAGCAGTACTTC.

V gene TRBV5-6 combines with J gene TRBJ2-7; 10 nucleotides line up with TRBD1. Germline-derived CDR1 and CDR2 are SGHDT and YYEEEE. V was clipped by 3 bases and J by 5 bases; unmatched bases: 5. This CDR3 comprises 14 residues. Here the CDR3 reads CASSWDRGLNEQYF. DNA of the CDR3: TGTGCCAGCAGCTGGGACAGGGGTCTCAACGAGCAGTACTTC.

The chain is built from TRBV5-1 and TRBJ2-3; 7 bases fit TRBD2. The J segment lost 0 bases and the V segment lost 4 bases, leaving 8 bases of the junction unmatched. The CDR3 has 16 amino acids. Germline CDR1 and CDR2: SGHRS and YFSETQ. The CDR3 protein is CASSPQPGLSTDTQYF. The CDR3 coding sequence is TGCGCCAGCAGCCCACAACCGGGACTAAGCACAGATACGCAGTATTTT.

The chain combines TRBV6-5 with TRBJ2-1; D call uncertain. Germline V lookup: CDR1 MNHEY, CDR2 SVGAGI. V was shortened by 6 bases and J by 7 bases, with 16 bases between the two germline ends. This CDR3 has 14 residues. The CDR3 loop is CASSPGWGWNEQFF. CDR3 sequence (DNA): TGTGCCAGCAGCCCAGGCTGGGGTTGGAATGAGCAGTTCTTC.

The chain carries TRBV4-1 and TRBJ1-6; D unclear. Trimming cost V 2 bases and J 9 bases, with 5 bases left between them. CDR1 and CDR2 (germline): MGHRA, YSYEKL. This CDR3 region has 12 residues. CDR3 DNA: TGCGCCAGCAGCCAATATGGTTCACCCCTCCACTTT. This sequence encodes CASSQYGSPLHF.

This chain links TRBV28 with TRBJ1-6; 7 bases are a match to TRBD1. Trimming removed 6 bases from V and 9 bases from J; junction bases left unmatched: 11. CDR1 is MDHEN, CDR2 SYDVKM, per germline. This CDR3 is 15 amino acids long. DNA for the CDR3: TGTGCCAGCAGACGGACTGAGGGACAGCCTTCACCCCTCCACTTT. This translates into CASRRTEGQPSPLHF.

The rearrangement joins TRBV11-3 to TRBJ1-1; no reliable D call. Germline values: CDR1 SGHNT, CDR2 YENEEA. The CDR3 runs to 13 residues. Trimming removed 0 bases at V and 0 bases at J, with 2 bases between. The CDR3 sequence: CASSLELNTEAFF. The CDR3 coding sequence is TGTGCCAGCAGCTTAGAGCTGAACACTGAAGCTTTCTTT.

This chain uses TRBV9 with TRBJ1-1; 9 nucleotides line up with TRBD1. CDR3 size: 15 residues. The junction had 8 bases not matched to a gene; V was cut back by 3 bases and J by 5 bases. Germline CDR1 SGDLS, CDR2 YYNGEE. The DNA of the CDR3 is TGTGCCAGCAGCGCAACATCCGGGACAGGGACTGAAGCTTTCTTT. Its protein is CASSATSGTGTEAFF.

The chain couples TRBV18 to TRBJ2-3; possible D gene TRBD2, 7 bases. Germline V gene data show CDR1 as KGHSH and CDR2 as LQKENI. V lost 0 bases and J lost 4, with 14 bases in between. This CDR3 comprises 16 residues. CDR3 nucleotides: TGTGCCAGCTCACCACCCGGCGGGGGCGGGGCAGATACGCAGTATTTT. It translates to CASSPPGGGGADTQYF.